These 30 T cell receptor beta chains were all obtained from the same sample, sequenced in a study of T cells in Graves' hyperthyroidism and ophthalmopathy. The TCR beta CDR3 regions underwent amplification using RNA transcripts as the source. TCR CDR3 regions were first amplified by RT-PCR with HTBI primers. TCRdb redid the calling of the multiplex PCR reads with MiXCR, one entry per CDR3 protein. The sample shows about 58,000 distinct CDR3 sequences, just under 50% of them seen only once. Sequencing input: blood. These receptors were taken from a woman in her 30s with Graves' ophthalmopathy.

This clonotype has at least ten counts. The V gene is TRBV6-5, the J gene TRBJ2-7, with D perhaps TRBD2 (5 bases). The V gene's germline CDR1 is MNHEY and CDR2 SVGAGI. The CDR3 is made up of 11 amino acids. Trimming shortened V by 6 bases and J by 9 bases, and 12 bases separated the two germline ends. For the CDR3, the DNA is TGTGCCAGCAGCTCCCTAGCAAGGCAGTACTTC. It yields the protein CASSSLARQYF.

This clonotype occurred many times. The chain uses TRBV6-5 and TRBJ1-5; no reliable D call. V lost 6 bases and J lost 0, with 9 bases in between. In germline, CDR1 is MNHEY, CDR2 SVGAGI. This CDR3 has 14 amino acids. CDR3 loop: CASSRAHSNQPQHF. The CDR3 nucleotides read TGTGCCAGCAGCCGGGCCCATAGCAATCAGCCCCAGCATTTT.

Regarding this clonotype: Its ends do not fully match the called genes, so a read error is possible. The V gene is TRBV28, the J gene TRBJ1-5; 10 bases fit TRBD1. The CDR3 spans 17 residues. CDR1 and CDR2 (germline): MDHEN, SYDVKM. The CDR3 bases are TGTGCCAGCAGTACCCGGGACAGGGGTAATAGCAAGCAGCCCCAGCATTTT. Translating gives CASSTRDRGNSKQPQHF.

This chain uses TRBV4-2 with TRBJ1-1; the match to TRBD1 covers 9 bases. The CDR3 spans 15 residues. V was pared by 2 bases and J by 10 bases, with 11 bases of the junction left unmatched. Germline V gives CDR1 LGHNA, CDR2 YNFKEQ. The CDR3 DNA sequence: TGTGCCAGCAGCCAATCCTCAGGACAGGGGACAAGAGCTTTCTTT. It translates to CASSQSSGQGTRAFF.

Points on this clonotype: A junction boundary mismatches the germline segment, possibly from a read error. The chain is built from TRBV19 and TRBJ2-2; the D gene could be TRBD1 or TRBD2 (5 bases each). The CDR3 runs to 14 residues. Per the germline V gene, CDR1 is LNHDA and CDR2 is SQIVND (reference sequence). Written as DNA, the CDR3 is TGTGCCAGTACTAAACAGGATAGCACCGGGGAGCAGTTTTTT. As protein: CASTKQDSTGEQFF. Filled out from reference TRBV19 and TRBJ2-2, the complete variable domain reads DGGITQSPKYLFRKEGQNVTLSCEQNLNHDAMYWYRQDPGQGLRLIYYSQIVNDFQKGDIAEGYSVSREKKESFPLTVTSAQKNPTAFYLCASTKQDSTGEQFFGEGSRLTVL.

Regarding this clonotype: With a much larger clone just one base away, this may be a read error. The CDR3 nucleotides are TGTGCCAGCAGCCAAGAGGCAGGGATGGGGTATCATGGCTACGCCTTC. Amino acids: CASSQEAGMGYHGYAF. The gene calls are TRBV14 and TRBJ1-2, with TRBD1 as a possible D gene (5 bases). Germline CDR1 SGHDN, CDR2 FVKESK. The CDR3 consists of 16 residues.

The CDR3 region has the DNA TGCGCCAGCAGCTTGGGGGGGGCGGATGGCTACACCTTC. Protein sequence: CASSLGGADGYTF. The rearrangement links TRBV5-1 to TRBJ1-2; D is possibly TRBD1 (6 bases). CDR3 length: 13 amino acids. CDR1 is SGHRS and CDR2 is YFSETQ in the germline V gene. Trimming took 0 bases from V and 6 from J, leaving 9 bases between them.

Regarding this clonotype: A much larger clone differs by one base, so this may be a read error. The rearrangement uses TRBV12-3 or TRBV12-4 and TRBJ2-5, with 8 positions matching TRBD2. V gave up 3 bases and J gave up 9 bases; unmatched junction bases: 6. There are 13 residues in the CDR3. CDR3 region: CASSLGLDEAQYF. The CDR3 region has the DNA TGTGCCAGCAGTTTGGGACTAGATGAGGCCCAGTACTTC.

With respect to this clonotype: Likely a read error: the CDR3 ends without its conserved phenylalanine or tryptophan. Because the CDR3's place on the DNA is in doubt, the DNA is left out and the CDR3 is given as listed by TCRdb. The chain combines TRBV11-3 with TRBJ2-3; the table's D call, TRBD1, was not checked against the DNA. Germline CDR1 is SGHNT and CDR2 is YENEEA. The CDR3 totals 8 residues, both ends included. This chain's CDR3 is CASSTRQG.

The V call is TRBV6-6, the J call TRBJ1-2; the D gene is possibly TRBD1 (5 bases). V was shortened by 2 bases and J by 2 bases, with 12 bases between the two germline ends. This CDR3 has 15 amino acids. Germline CDR1 MNHNY, CDR2 SVGAGI (reference sequence). DNA of the CDR3: TGTGCCAGCAGTTACCCAGGGAGTTGGAACTATGGCTACACCTTC. Its protein product is CASSYPGSWNYGYTF.

This chain uses TRBV29-1 with TRBJ2-3; TRBD1 might be the D (5 bases). The germline gives CDR1 SQVTM, CDR2 ANQGSEA. The CDR3 extends over 11 amino acids. The ends were cut back, 7 bases at V and 0 bases at J, with 5 bases in the middle. CDR3 coding DNA: TGCAGCGGGGGCAGCACAGATACGCAGTATTTT. Protein product: CSGGSTDTQYF.

With respect to this clonotype: The conserved phenylalanine or tryptophan normally closing the CDR3 is absent here, so this likely arose from a read error. No DNA is shown, since the ends of the CDR3 on it are uncertain; the CDR3 is the one TCRdb lists. The chain has TRBV29-1 and TRBJ2-7; the table's D gene call, TRBD1, was not cross checked with the DNA. The germline CDR1 and CDR2 sequences are SQVTM and ANQGSEA. The CDR3 is made up of 12 amino acids, end residues included. The CDR3 protein is CSVGTGIYEQCS.

Regarding this clonotype: This CDR3 is missing its conserved last phenylalanine or tryptophan, likely due to a read error. Because the CDR3's place on the DNA is in doubt, the DNA is left out and the CDR3 is given as listed by TCRdb. This chain uses TRBV7-9 with TRBJ2-5; TRBD2, the table's D call, was not compared with the DNA. From germline, CDR1 is SEHNR and CDR2 FQNEAQ (reference sequence). The CDR3 region is 17 residues in length, termini included. Here the CDR3 reads CASSPPAGASYGYTFGS.

Many counts were recorded for this clonotype. The chain employs TRBV11-2 and TRBJ2-1, with 7 bases matching TRBD1. CDR1 is SGHAT and CDR2 is FQNNGV in the germline V gene. The CDR3 spans 16 residues. With 1 base clipped from V and 1 base from J, the junction kept 4 bases outside the gene matches. In DNA, the CDR3 is TGTGCCAGCAGCTTAGTCGAGACAGGGTCCTACAATGAGCAGTTCTTC. Its protein is CASSLVETGSYNEQFF.

The gene calls are TRBV7-7 and TRBJ2-1; D uncertain. The length of the CDR3 is 13 residues. Germline values: CDR1 SSHAT, CDR2 FNYEAQ (reference sequence). The ends were cut back, 0 bases at V and 8 bases at J, with 8 bases in the middle. Here the CDR3 DNA reads TGTGCCAGCAGCTTAGCGGAAGGTCATGAGCAGTTCTTC. It codes for CASSLAEGHEQFF.

Worth noting for this clonotype: Germline and junction disagree at one end, which may indicate a read error. The V and J genes are TRBV5-1 and TRBJ1-1, with a weak D call TRBD1 (5 bases). CDR1 and CDR2 (germline): SGHRS, YFSETQ. The CDR3 is made up of 15 amino acids. This CDR3 is CASVQGDLVNTEAFF. The CDR3 DNA follows: TGCGCCAGCGTGCAGGGTGACCTTGTGAACACTGAAGCGTTCTTT.

This CDR3 is CASSLYLTGELFF. CDR3 bases: TGTGCCAGCAGCTTATATCTCACCGGGGAGCTGTTTTTT. V and J are TRBV7-9 and TRBJ2-2; the D is unclear. The CDR3 is 13 residues long. The ends were cut back, 2 bases at V and 4 bases at J, with 5 bases in the middle. Looked up from germline, CDR1 is SEHNR and CDR2 is FQNEAQ (reference sequence).

This clonotype is labeled as medium-sized. The rearrangement links TRBV29-1 to TRBJ2-1, with D possibly TRBD1 on 6 matching bases. V dropped 6 bases and J dropped 5 bases, with 14 bases sitting between them. This CDR3 is built from 13 residues. In germline, CDR1 is SQVTM, CDR2 ANQGSEA. For the CDR3, the DNA is TGCAGCGTGGGGGCCGGAGAGGACAATGAGCAGTTCTTC. Protein sequence: CSVGAGEDNEQFF.

This clonotype has a count of ten or more. The chain employs TRBV6-1 and TRBJ2-1; 9 bases are a match to TRBD2. V shed 6 bases, J shed 8 bases, and the junction held 5 bases outside the gene matches. The CDR3 is made up of 13 amino acids. Germline values: CDR1 MNHNS, CDR2 SASEGT. DNA of the CDR3: TGTGCCAGCAGAGATGGGACTAGCCATGAGCAGTTCTTC. Amino acid sequence: CASRDGTSHEQFF.

The chain combines TRBV28 with TRBJ2-7, with TRBD2 matching 11 bases. The CDR3 extends over 12 amino acids. The V segment lost 11 bases and the J segment 3 bases; nucleotides outside the gene matches: 3. Germline assignment: CDR1 MDHEN and CDR2 SYDVKM. The CDR3 sequence is CAGGTSGYEQYF. Here the CDR3 DNA reads TGTGCCGGGGGGACTAGCGGCTACGAGCAGTACTTC. Based on the CDR3 plus reference TRBV28 and TRBJ2-7, the full variable domain is DVKVTQSSRYLVKRTGEKVFLECVQDMDHENMFWYRQDPGLGLRLIYFSYDVKMKEKGDIPEGYSVSREKKERFSLILESASTNQTSMYLCAGGTSGYEQYFGPGTRLTVT.

This clonotype was seen ten or more times. It may be a read error: a sequence one base away is much more abundant. The CDR3 region is CASSLGVGEQFF. The CDR3 nucleotides read TGTGCCAGCAGCTTGGGGGTCGGTGAGCAGTTCTTC. The J gene is TRBJ2-1, the V gene TRBV7-2; D is possibly TRBD1 or TRBD2 (5 bases each). The CDR3 is made up of 12 amino acids. Germline CDR1 and CDR2: SGHTA and FQGNSA. V lost 3 bases and J 9 bases, leaving 9 bases between the germline ends.

The sample holds many counts of this clonotype. This chain links TRBV28 with TRBJ1-2, with 9 bases aligning to TRBD1. J gave up 3 bases and V 2 bases, and 7 bases lay outside the gene matches. This CDR3 contains 16 residues. CDR1 MDHEN and CDR2 SYDVKM come from the germline V gene. The CDR3 sequence: CASSLTLQGAYYGYTF. CDR3 bases: TGTGCCAGCAGTTTAACCTTACAGGGGGCTTACTATGGCTACACCTTC.

The CDR3 region has the DNA TGTGCCAGTAGTGGACTAGCGGGAGTGGATACGCAGTATTTT. Translated: CASSGLAGVDTQYF. This rearrangement joins TRBV19 to TRBJ2-3; TRBD2 matches 13 bases. V was pared by 5 bases and J by 6 bases, with 2 bases of the junction left unmatched. This CDR3 contains 14 residues. Germline loops: CDR1 LNHDA, CDR2 SQIVND (reference sequence). Looking up the rest from reference TRBV19 and TRBJ2-3 gives the full variable domain: DGGITQSPKYLFRKEGQNVTLSCEQNLNHDAMYWYRQDPGQGLRLIYYSQIVNDFQKGDIAEGYSVSREKKESFPLTVTSAQKNPTAFYLCASSGLAGVDTQYFGPGTRLTVL.

This clonotype came up many times. This sequence joins TRBV28 and TRBJ1-2, with D perhaps matching TRBD1 (5 bases). V shed 3 bases and J shed 6 bases, with 14 bases lying between them. Germline V CDR1 and CDR2: MDHEN, SYDVKM. The CDR3 spans 14 residues. The CDR3 loop is CASSFGGGVHGYTF. The CDR3 DNA reads TGTGCCAGCAGTTTCGGGGGGGGAGTCCATGGCTACACCTTC.

As concerns this clonotype: Here the CDR3 omits its conserved ending phenylalanine or tryptophan, so a read error is the likely source. Because the CDR3's place on the DNA is in doubt, the DNA is left out and the CDR3 is given as listed by TCRdb. CDR3: CASTESGLAL. This chain uses TRBV5-6 with TRBJ1-1. Germline CDR1 reads SGHDT; CDR2 reads YYEEEE. The CDR3 length is 10 residues, termini included.

The gene calls are TRBV2 and TRBJ2-3; 7 bases match TRBD2. With V trimmed by 7 bases and J by 0 bases, 7 bases remained unmatched. From germline, CDR1 is SNHLY and CDR2 FYNNEI. The CDR3 contains 15 residues. The CDR3 DNA is TGTGCCAGCAAGATAAGCGGGGCTAGCACAGATACGCAGTATTTT. Translation gives CASKISGASTDTQYF.

This clonotype was seen at least ten times. The V call is TRBV6-1, the J call TRBJ1-1; D perhaps matches TRBD1 (5 bases). The CDR3 runs 14 residues. Germline V CDR1 and CDR2: MNHNS, SASEGT. V gave up 6 bases and J gave up 5 bases, with 16 bases separating them. The CDR3 loop reads CASRSLTAGTEAFF. CDR3 bases: TGTGCCAGCAGATCTTTGACAGCGGGAACTGAAGCTTTCTTT.

This chain joins TRBV20-1 and TRBJ1-5, with 8 bases lining up with TRBD1. This CDR3 comprises 17 residues. V gave up 3 bases and J gave up 4 bases; unmatched junction bases: 14. The germline V gene has CDR1 DFQATT and CDR2 SNEGSKA (reference sequence). The CDR3: CSARDREEACSNQPQHF. In nucleotides, the CDR3 is TGCAGTGCTAGGGACAGGGAGGAGGCCTGTAGTAATCAGCCCCAGCATTTT.

This clonotype was recorded many times. V usage is TRBV5-1 and J usage is TRBJ1-5, with D hard to call. This CDR3 contains 14 residues. The V end lost 0 bases, the J end lost 3 bases, and 7 bases lay between the germline ends. In germline, CDR1 is SGHRS, CDR2 YFSETQ. CDR3 loop: CASSLGGFNQPQHF. CDR3 nucleotide sequence: TGCGCCAGCAGCTTGGGCGGATTCAATCAGCCCCAGCATTTT.

This clonotype was seen many times. The chain recombines TRBV20-1 with TRBJ2-2; 7 positions match TRBD2. CDR3 size: 15 residues. Trimming at V came to 2 bases and at J to 4 bases, leaving 7 bases not matched to a gene. Per the germline V gene, CDR1 is DFQATT and CDR2 is SNEGSKA (reference sequence). The CDR3 here is CSARTPSGLTGELFF. CDR3 DNA: TGCAGTGCTAGAACCCCTAGCGGTCTCACCGGGGAGCTGTTTTTT.